Each of the 32 T cell receptor beta chains below was sequenced from the same sample in a study of cytomegalovirus exposure and HLA in healthy donors. PCR primers comprised 60 Vbeta and 13 Jbeta primers. Clones were read by immunoSEQ multiplex PCR, and TCRdb kept only the in-frame ones, dropping some. The sample shows fewer than 100,000 clones, approximately 72% of them seen only once. Sequencing input: PBMCs. The receptors shown here come from a woman in her 40s in good health and CMV-seropositive.

This chain links TRBV7-8 with TRBJ2-5; D is perhaps TRBD2 (6 bases). V lost 3 bases and J lost 2, with 16 bases in between. CDR3 length: 16 amino acids. Germline V gives CDR1 SGHVS, CDR2 FQNEAQ. The CDR3 DNA reads TGTGCCAGCAGCTTTGGAGGGTTAGCCTGGCAAGAGACCCAGTACTTC. This gives the protein CASSFGGLAWQETQYF.

This rearrangement joins TRBV7-6 to TRBJ2-5; TRBD2 matches 16 bases. The CDR3 sequence is 17 residues long. Looked up from germline, CDR1 is SGHVS and CDR2 is FNYEAQ. V was clipped by 8 bases and J by 3 bases; unmatched bases: 9. This CDR3 is CASVPGLAGGFEETQYF. CDR3 DNA sequence: TGTGCCAGCGTACCGGGACTAGCGGGGGGGTTTGAAGAGACCCAGTACTTC.

J is TRBJ2-3 and V is TRBV5-1, with 10 bases fitting TRBD2. The V and J ends lost 3 bases and 3 bases, in that order; junction bases with no gene match: 7. This CDR3 is built from 16 residues. Germline-derived CDR1 and CDR2 are SGHRS and YFSETQ. This CDR3 is CASSSILAGETDTQYF. In nucleotides, the CDR3 is TGCGCCAGCAGCTCCATCCTAGCGGGGGAGACAGATACGCAGTATTTT.

J is TRBJ2-1 and V is TRBV10-3; TRBD1 matches 7 bases. There are 12 residues in the CDR3. Trimming removed 10 bases from V and 15 bases from J; junction bases left unmatched: 15. Germline assignment: CDR1 ENHRY and CDR2 SYGVKD. The CDR3 DNA reads TGTGCCACCGGACAGGCCGAGTTCAACCGGTTCTTC. This translates into CATGQAEFNRFF.

The V gene is TRBV2, the J gene TRBJ2-1; possibly TRBD1 for D (6 bases). The CDR3 totals 13 residues. Germline CDR1 is SNHLY and CDR2 is FYNNEI. Between the trimmed V and J ends, which lost 6 bases and 9 bases, there was a span of 15 bases. The DNA for the CDR3 is TGTGCCAGCAGGCGACCAGGGGCTCGTGAGCAGTTCTTC. Encoded protein: CASRRPGAREQFF.

This clone was recorded a few times. The chain has TRBV11-3 and TRBJ2-1; 14 nucleotides align to TRBD2. The ends lost 0 bases at V and 5 bases at J; junction bases unmatched: 6. Germline CDR1 and CDR2: SGHNT and YENEEA. CDR3 size: 18 residues. The CDR3 nucleotides are TGTGCCAGCAGCTTAGAGTGGACTAGCGGGAGGCAGAACAATGAGCAGTTCTTC. It translates to CASSLEWTSGRQNNEQFF.

This chain uses TRBV7-2 with TRBJ2-7; no reliable D call. The CDR3 sequence is 14 residues long. Germline V gene data show CDR1 as SGHTA and CDR2 as FQGNSA. V lost 2 bases and J lost 0, with 8 bases in between. The CDR3 is CASSLIFSSYEQYF. As DNA, the CDR3 is TGTGCCAGCAGCTTAATTTTCAGCTCCTACGAGCAGTACTTC.

The J gene is TRBJ1-2, the V gene TRBV4-1; D is unresolved. The CDR3 runs to 15 residues. Trimming took 3 bases from V and 3 from J, leaving 14 bases between them. Germline V gene sequence: CDR1 MGHRA, CDR2 YSYEKL. The CDR3 here is CASSHPPEGHYGYTF. DNA of the CDR3: TGCGCCAGCAGCCACCCCCCCGAGGGCCACTATGGCTACACCTTC.

The chain carries TRBV6-1 and TRBJ2-4; the match to TRBD1 covers 7 bases. The CDR3 covers 16 residues. The junction had 9 bases not matched to a gene; V was cut back by 2 bases and J by 5 bases. Germline V lookup: CDR1 MNHNS, CDR2 SASEGT. CDR3 DNA: TGTGCCAGCAGTGAATTGGACAGGTCCTACGAAAACATTCAGTACTTC. The encoded protein is CASSELDRSYENIQYF.

The chain carries TRBV5-1 and TRBJ2-2; TRBD2 matches 7 bases. The V gene end was trimmed by 1 base and the J gene end by 6 bases; junction bases not matched to a gene: 6. Germline lookup yields CDR1 SGHRS and CDR2 YFSETQ. The CDR3 covers 15 residues. CDR3 bases: TGCGCCAGCAGCTTGACTAGCGATTACTCCGGGGAGCTGTTTTTT. This codes for CASSLTSDYSGELFF. The variable domain in full, with the rest retrieved from reference TRBV5-1 and TRBJ2-2, is KAGVTQTPRYLIKTRGQQVTLSCSPISGHRSVSWYQQTPGQGLQFLFEYFSETQRNKGNFPGRFSGRQFSNSRSEMNVSTLELGDSALYLCASSLTSDYSGELFFGEGSRLTVL.

J is TRBJ2-7 and V is TRBV28, with 9 positions matching TRBD1. With V trimmed by 4 bases and J by 2 bases, 3 bases remained unmatched. CDR3 length: 14 amino acids. Germline V lookup: CDR1 MDHEN, CDR2 SYDVKM. CDR3 in amino acids: CASSSGQGPYEQYF. The CDR3 DNA follows: TGTGCCAGCAGTTCGGGACAGGGCCCCTACGAGCAGTACTTC.

The chain has TRBV4-2 and TRBJ2-7, with D tentatively TRBD2 (5 bases). This CDR3 has 14 amino acids. Trimming took off 0 bases at V and 4 bases at J, with 10 bases between the two ends. Germline values: CDR1 LGHNA, CDR2 YNFKEQ. The CDR3 bases are TGTGCCAGCAGCCAAGACTTGGACTTTTACGAGCAGTACTTC. Its translation is CASSQDLDFYEQYF.

The chain employs TRBV10-1 and TRBJ2-1; TRBD2 aligns across 9 bases. V gave up 6 bases and J gave up 4 bases; unmatched junction bases: 10. This CDR3 spans 16 amino acids. Germline CDR1 and CDR2: WNHNN and SYGVQD (reference sequence). CDR3 protein: CASSPFTTSGYNEQFF. CDR3 DNA sequence: TGCGCCAGCAGCCCTTTTACGACTAGCGGATACAATGAGCAGTTCTTC.

This chain joins TRBV6-5 and TRBJ1-5; D perhaps matches TRBD1 (5 bases). This CDR3 has 14 amino acids. V lost 6 bases and J 3 bases, leaving 12 bases between the germline ends. Per germline, CDR1 MNHEY and CDR2 SVGAGI. CDR3 residues: CASRPDRPNQPQHF. For the CDR3, the DNA is TGTGCCAGCAGACCCGACAGACCCAATCAGCCCCAGCATTTT.

CDR3 bases: TGCAGCGTTGAAGAGCTAGGACGGGAACAAGAGACCCAGTACTTC. It translates to CSVEELGREQETQYF. The chain joins TRBV29-1 to TRBJ2-5; possibly TRBD2 for D (5 bases). The germline CDR1 and CDR2 sequences are SQVTM and ANQGSEA. Trimming took off 0 bases at V and 2 bases at J, with 13 bases between the two ends. This CDR3 has 15 residues.

The chain's CDR3 is CASSATPGTSYEQYF. The CDR3 bases are TGTGCCAGCAGTGCAACCCCAGGGACATCCTACGAGCAGTACTTC. The J gene is TRBJ2-7, the V gene TRBV6-1, with a weak D call TRBD1 (6 bases). Trimming shortened V by 4 bases and J by 1 base, and 14 bases separated the two germline ends. CDR1 is MNHNS and CDR2 is SASEGT in the germline V gene. This CDR3 is 15 amino acids long.

The CDR3 sequence: CASSKTSGSLYEQYF. The CDR3 DNA reads as TGTGCCAGTAGTAAGACTAGCGGGAGTTTATACGAGCAGTACTTC. The J gene is TRBJ2-7, the V gene TRBV19; 12 bases align to TRBD2. Germline CDR1 reads LNHDA; CDR2 reads SQIVND (reference sequence). J lost 4 bases, V lost 4 bases, and 5 bases had no gene match. CDR3 length: 15 amino acids.

This chain joins TRBV6-5 and TRBJ1-4; no clear D gene. Germline CDR1 is MNHEY and CDR2 is SVGAGI. The CDR3 spans 11 residues. V lost 6 bases and J 13 bases, leaving 12 bases between the germline ends. The CDR3 sequence: CASSDLRLLFF. The CDR3 region has the DNA TGTGCCAGCAGCGACTTACGTTTACTGTTTTTT.

The chain is built from TRBV7-3 and TRBJ1-1, with D unclear. V was shortened by 4 bases and J by 1 base, with 7 bases between the two germline ends. The length of the CDR3 is 13 residues. Germline loops: CDR1 SGHTA, CDR2 FQGTGA. The CDR3 region has the DNA TGTGCCAGCAGCTCCCTAAGGAACACTGAAGCTTTCTTT. Protein: CASSSLRNTEAFF. Full variable domain (outside the CDR3, taken from reference TRBV7-3 and TRBJ1-1): GAGVSQTPSNKVTEKGKYVELRCDPISGHTALYWYRQSLGQGPEFLIYFQGTGAADDSGLPNDRFFAVRPEGSVSTLKIQRTERGDSAVYLCASSSLRNTEAFFGQGTRLTVV.

This clone was detected a few times. The J gene is TRBJ2-1, the V gene TRBV11-2; 9 bases line up with TRBD1. This CDR3 contains 17 residues. V was clipped by 1 base and J by 2 bases; unmatched bases: 6. Germline V gene sequence: CDR1 SGHAT, CDR2 FQNNGV. The CDR3 DNA reads as TGTGCCAGCAGCTTAGCTTTTGGACAGGGGACCTACAATGAGCAGTTCTTC. Translation gives CASSLAFGQGTYNEQFF. Drawing the rest from reference TRBV11-2 and TRBJ2-1, the complete variable domain is EAGVAQSPRYKIIEKRQSVAFWCNPISGHATLYWYQQILGQGPKLLIQFQNNGVVDDSQLPKDRFSAERLKGVDSTLKIQPAKLEDSAVYLCASSLAFGQGTYNEQFFGPGTRLTVL.

The gene calls are TRBV15 and TRBJ1-4; D ambiguous. Deletions cut 1 base from V and 8 bases from J, with 14 bases between. This CDR3 has 15 residues. CDR1 is LNHNV and CDR2 is YYDKDF in the germline V gene (reference sequence). In DNA, the CDR3 is TGTGCCACCAGCAGAGGCCTTGTCAGGTCGGAAAAACTGTTTTTT. Protein product: CATSRGLVRSEKLFF.

The chain combines TRBV7-8 with TRBJ2-3, with D unclear. Germline CDR1 reads SGHVS; CDR2 reads FQNEAQ. Between the trimmed V and J ends, which lost 2 bases and 7 bases, there was a span of 4 bases. The CDR3 sequence is 11 residues long. Written as DNA, the CDR3 is TGTGCCAGCAGCTTAAAGCATACGCAGTATTTT. Amino acids: CASSLKHTQYF.

J is TRBJ1-5 and V is TRBV6-1; 11 bases line up with TRBD1. V was pared by 1 base and J by 6 bases, with 2 bases of the junction left unmatched. Germline V gene sequence: CDR1 MNHNS, CDR2 SASEGT. The CDR3 is 15 residues long. The CDR3 DNA is TGTGCCAGCAGTGAAGGGGGACAGGGGGGTCAGCCCCAGCATTTT. Translation gives CASSEGGQGGQPQHF.

The chain joins TRBV9 to TRBJ2-5; the D gene is possibly TRBD2 (6 bases). There are 16 residues in the CDR3. The V gene's germline CDR1 is SGDLS and CDR2 YYNGEE. V dropped 0 bases and J dropped 0 bases, with 12 bases sitting between them. CDR3 residues: CASSVGVAENQETQYF. The CDR3 nucleotides are TGTGCCAGCAGCGTAGGGGTAGCGGAGAACCAAGAGACCCAGTACTTC.

This clone showed up just a few times. The chain is built from TRBV2 and TRBJ1-3; D is unresolved. Germline assignment: CDR1 SNHLY and CDR2 FYNNEI. The CDR3 extends over 15 amino acids. V shed 2 bases and J shed 0 bases, with 8 bases lying between them. CDR3 nucleotides: TGTGCCAGCAGTGAATTGGCAGACTCTGGAAACACCATATATTTT. Translation: CASSELADSGNTIYF.

This chain uses TRBV4-1 with TRBJ2-1; D perhaps matches TRBD2 (5 bases). The germline V gene has CDR1 MGHRA and CDR2 YSYEKL. Trimming pared 3 bases from V and 0 bases from J, leaving 12 bases between. The CDR3 contains 16 residues. The CDR3 DNA is TGCGCCAGCAGCCACGACTATACTAGCTCCTACAATGAGCAGTTCTTC. It yields the protein CASSHDYTSSYNEQFF.

In DNA, the CDR3 is TGTGCCAGCAGTGAAGAGACAGCGGGAGGTTACAATGAGCAGTTCTTC. This sequence encodes CASSEETAGGYNEQFF. The genes are TRBV6-1 and TRBJ2-1; the match to TRBD2 covers 9 bases. The CDR3 length is 16 residues. J lost 4 bases, V lost 1 base, and 5 bases had no gene match. Germline V gene lookup returns CDR1 MNHNS and CDR2 SASEGT.

J is TRBJ1-1 and V is TRBV5-1, with D tentatively TRBD1 (5 bases). Looked up from germline, CDR1 is SGHRS and CDR2 is YFSETQ. The CDR3 has 14 amino acids. V was shortened by 2 bases and J by 0 bases, with 8 bases between the two germline ends. This CDR3 reads CASSLQDMNTEAFF. CDR3 sequence (DNA): TGCGCCAGCAGCTTACAGGACATGAACACTGAAGCTTTCTTT.

The rearrangement joins TRBV7-2 to TRBJ2-3, with 7 bases identical to TRBD2. The CDR3 spans 13 residues. Germline CDR1 reads SGHTA; CDR2 reads FQGNSA. J lost 4 bases, V lost 3 bases, and 1 base had no gene match. DNA for the CDR3: TGTGCCAGCAGCTTTAGCGGGTCAGATACGCAGTATTTT. It translates to CASSFSGSDTQYF.

The chain employs TRBV2 and TRBJ1-4; D possibly corresponds to TRBD1 (5 bases). V lost 7 bases and J lost 8, with 17 bases in between. The CDR3 spans 14 residues. Germline V gives CDR1 SNHLY, CDR2 FYNNEI. The CDR3 region is CASTMGGGREKLFF. The CDR3 nucleotides are TGTGCCAGCACTATGGGGGGGGGACGCGAAAAACTGTTTTTT.

V and J are TRBV2 and TRBJ1-2, with 9 nucleotides matching TRBD1. The CDR3 length is 15 residues. The trim removed 8 bases at V and 6 bases at J, leaving 13 bases unmatched. Per germline, CDR1 SNHLY and CDR2 FYNNEI. The chain's CDR3 is CASGFFTGGGNGYTF. Here the CDR3 DNA reads TGTGCCAGCGGGTTCTTCACAGGGGGCGGAAATGGCTACACCTTC. The whole variable domain, remainder taken from reference TRBV2 and TRBJ1-2, is EPEVTQTPSHQVTQMGQEVILRCVPISNHLYFYWYRQILGQKVEFLVSFYNNEISEKSEIFDDQFSVERPDGSNFTLKIRSTKLEDSAMYFCASGFFTGGGNGYTFGSGTRLTVV.

This clone was seen more than once but under ten times. The chain couples TRBV7-9 to TRBJ2-5; D is uncertain. The V gene lost 4 bases and the J gene lost 4 bases, with 10 bases spanning the gap. The CDR3 has 13 residues. Germline V gene lookup returns CDR1 SEHNR and CDR2 FQNEAQ (reference sequence). In DNA form, the CDR3 reads TGTGCCAGCAGCTCAACCTCTATAGAGACCCAGTACTTC. Its protein is CASSSTSIETQYF.